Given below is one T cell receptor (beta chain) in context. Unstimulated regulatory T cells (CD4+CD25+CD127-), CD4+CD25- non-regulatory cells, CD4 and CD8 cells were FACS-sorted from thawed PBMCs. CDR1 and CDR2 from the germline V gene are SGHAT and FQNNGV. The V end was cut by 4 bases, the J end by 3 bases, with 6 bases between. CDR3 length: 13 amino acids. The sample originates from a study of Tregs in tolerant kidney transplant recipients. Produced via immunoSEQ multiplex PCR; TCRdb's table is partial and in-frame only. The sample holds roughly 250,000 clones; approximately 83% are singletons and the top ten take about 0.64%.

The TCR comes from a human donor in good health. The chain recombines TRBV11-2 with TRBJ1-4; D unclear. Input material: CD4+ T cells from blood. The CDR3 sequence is CASSWVANEKLFF. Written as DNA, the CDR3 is TGTGCCAGCAGCTGGGTGGCTAATGAAAAACTGTTTTTT.